Described below is a single TCR beta chain sequence and its context. The record originates from a study of PD-L1 blockade in urothelial cancer. Overall study context: In the mid-2010s, patients got going on atezolizumab, taking 1,200 mg intravenously every 3 weeks.

The time point is: pretreatment peripheral blood. Sequenced by immunoSEQ multiplex PCR; TCRdb stores in-frame clones only, minus some. The data show 15,000 to 20,000 clones, about 91% seen once. The CDR3 length is 14 residues. This clonotype was obtained from a man between 70 and 80 years old with urothelial cancer. The chain joins TRBV21-1 to TRBJ2-7; the table's D call TRBD1 went unverified against the DNA. TRBV21-1 is deemed a pseudogene. Specimen: PBMCs, collected around atezolizumab (anti-PD-L1) treatment. The CDR3 region has the DNA TGTGCCAGCAGCAACCGGGACAGATACTACGAGCAGTACTTC. Translated: CASSNRDRYYEQYF.